The clone carrying this T cell receptor (beta chain) was observed a handful of times. This entry comes from a study of T-cell reconstitution after alpha-beta-depleted transplantation in children. Trimming pared 4 bases from V and 3 bases from J, leaving 14 bases between. The CDR3 is 14 residues long. Germline CDR1 is SGHKS and CDR2 is YYEKEE (reference sequence). Researchers prepared the TCRbeta library using unique molecular identifiers, the study reports. TCRdb analysed the PCR reads with MiXCR anew, one entry per CDR3 protein. The profile shows approximately 390,000 distinct CDR3 sequences, approximately 10% of them singletons.

The chain has TRBV5-5 and TRBJ2-7; D not resolved. This sample comprised PBMCs from the stem cell graft donor, obtained from the stem cell graft. The TCR was taken from a human donor who donated a stem cell graft to a child with acute myeloid leukemia. The CDR3 loop is CASSEIPKNYEQYF. The CDR3 bases are TGTGCCAGCAGCGAAATTCCAAAAAACTACGAGCAGTACTTC.